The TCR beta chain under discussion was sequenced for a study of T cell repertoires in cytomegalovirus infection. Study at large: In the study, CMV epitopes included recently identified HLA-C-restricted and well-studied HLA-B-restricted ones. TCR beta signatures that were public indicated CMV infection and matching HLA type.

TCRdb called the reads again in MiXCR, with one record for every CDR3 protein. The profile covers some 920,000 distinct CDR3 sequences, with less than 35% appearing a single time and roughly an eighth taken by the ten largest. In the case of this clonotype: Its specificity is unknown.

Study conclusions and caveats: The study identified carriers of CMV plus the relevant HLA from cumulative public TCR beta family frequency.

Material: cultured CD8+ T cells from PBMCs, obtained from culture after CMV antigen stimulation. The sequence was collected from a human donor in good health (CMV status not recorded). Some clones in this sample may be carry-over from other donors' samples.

The CDR3 bases are TGTGCCAGCAGCGTGACAAGGACGGGAGAGACCCAGTACTTC. Protein product: CASSVTRTGETQYF. V is TRBV9 and J is TRBJ2-5; D is undetermined. V gave up 2 bases and J gave up 4 bases, with 12 bases separating them. There are 14 residues in the CDR3. Germline loops: CDR1 SGDLS, CDR2 YYNGEE.